This TCR beta chain was found in a study of a mutant IDH1 vaccine in newly diagnosed glioma. Across the whole study: Earlier therapy was either radiotherapy, temozolomide, or both, and most got both. Study findings and constraints: With respect to changes in top peripheral T cell clonotypes, pseudoprogression seemed unrelated.

V was trimmed by 6 bases and J by 3 bases, leaving 12 bases between them. The germline gives CDR1 MNHEY, CDR2 SVGAGI. The CDR3 is 14 residues long. Concerning this clone itself: The antigen remains undetermined.

The time point denotes: week 23, last vaccination. All doses held 300 ug of mutant IDH1 20-mer peptide, with topical imiquimod. Sequencing used immunoSEQ multiplex PCR; TCRdb keeps in-frame clones, though not all of them. This sample carries around 40,000 clones, approximately 84% of them seen once, and the ten largest clones take 2.4%. The sequencing used PBMCs, collected from a glioma patient whose treatment included an IDH1 peptide vaccine. The V gene is TRBV6-5, the J gene TRBJ1-5, with D unclear. The TCR comes from a woman between 18 and 29 years old with glioma. Some clones in this sample may be carry-over from other donors' samples. The CDR3 DNA sequence: TGTGCCAGCAGCCGAACCGGACTCAATCAGCCCCAGCATTTT. Encoded protein: CASSRTGLNQPQHF.